The 13 T cell receptor beta chains below come from one sample, sequenced in a study of radiotherapy plus CTLA-4 blockade in lung cancer. This table comes from immunoSEQ multiplex PCR, and its TCRdb copy is limited to in-frame clones, with some not included. The sample holds 90,000 to 100,000 clones, almost 90% seen once. The material was peripheral blood, obtained from a patient treated with radiotherapy plus ipilimumab. All receptors come from a human donor with non-small cell lung cancer that progressed on radiotherapy plus ipilimumab.

The chain carries TRBV10-3 and TRBJ2-5, with no clear D. With 6 bases removed from V and 2 bases from J, the gap between germline ends came to 7 bases. Germline V lookup: CDR1 ENHRY, CDR2 SYGVKD. The CDR3 spans 12 residues. The CDR3 DNA reads TGTGCCATCAGCCAGGAGCAAGAGACCCAGTACTTC. Translation gives CAISQEQETQYF.

Comment on this clone: Other DNA sequences within the sample encode an identical CDR3. The chain combines TRBV19 with TRBJ2-5; 7 bases map to TRBD1. The CDR3 has 13 amino acids. Germline V gene lookup returns CDR1 LNHDA and CDR2 SQIVND (reference sequence). The J segment lost 4 bases and the V segment lost 2 bases, leaving 1 base of the junction unmatched. The CDR3 region is CASSINRGETQYF. CDR3 sequence (DNA): TGTGCCAGTAGTATAAACAGGGGAGAGACCCAGTACTTC.

This chain links TRBV20-1 with TRBJ2-1; weak D call: TRBD2 (5 bases). Germline CDR1 and CDR2: DFQATT and SNEGSKA (reference sequence). V was pared by 6 bases and J by 12 bases, with 15 bases between. This CDR3 comprises 11 residues. The CDR3 protein is CSAKSGVVQFF. In nucleotides, the CDR3 is TGCAGTGCCAAAAGCGGCGTCGTGCAGTTCTTC.

This sequence joins TRBV15 and TRBJ2-2; 7 nucleotides match TRBD1. The trim removed 3 bases at V and 6 bases at J, leaving 4 bases unmatched. Germline-derived CDR1 and CDR2 are LNHNV and YYDKDF (reference sequence). The CDR3 spans 14 residues. The CDR3 DNA sequence: TGTGCCACCAGCAGGACAGGGTATGCCGGGGAGCTGTTTTTT. The encoded protein is CATSRTGYAGELFF.

This chain joins TRBV11-1 and TRBJ2-1; D is tentatively TRBD1 or TRBD2 (5 bases each). Germline CDR1 and CDR2: SGHAT and FQDESV (reference sequence). The ends were cut back, 7 bases at V and 9 bases at J, with 22 bases in the middle. The CDR3 sequence is 15 residues long. For the CDR3, the DNA is TGTGCCAGCACCCAGATTGGGGCGGGCCTGGCTGAGCAGTTCTTC. The encoded protein is CASTQIGAGLAEQFF.

There are a few counts of this clone. This sequence joins TRBV6-6 and TRBJ1-2; weak D call: TRBD1 (6 bases). This CDR3 is 15 amino acids long. Between the trimmed V and J ends, which lost 0 bases and 8 bases, there was a span of 16 bases. Germline CDR1 MNHNY, CDR2 SVGAGI (reference sequence). The DNA of the CDR3 is TGTGCCAGCAGTTACTCTATCGCAGGGGTCGACGGCTACACCTTC. It encodes CASSYSIAGVDGYTF.

This chain's CDR3 is CASSAALAPQDEQFF. DNA of the CDR3: TGTGCCAGCAGTGCGGCACTAGCGCCTCAAGATGAGCAGTTCTTC. The rearrangement uses TRBV6-1 and TRBJ2-1; TRBD2 matches 7 bases. V lost 4 bases to trimming and J lost 8 bases; unmatched junction nucleotides: 11. This CDR3 spans 15 amino acids. Germline CDR1 MNHNS, CDR2 SASEGT.

As for this clone: Mismatch with germline at one junction end may stem from a read error. V usage is TRBV6-1 and J usage is TRBJ2-7, with D unclear. The CDR3 sequence is 11 residues long. In germline, CDR1 is MNHNS, CDR2 SASEGT. The CDR3 spells CASSEGRVVLF. The CDR3 DNA reads as TGTGCCAGCAGTGAAGGGCGCGTCGTACTCTTC.

The V gene is TRBV6-5, the J gene TRBJ2-7; unclear D gene. Between the trimmed V and J ends, which lost 2 bases and 3 bases, there was a span of 14 bases. This CDR3 is built from 15 residues. CDR1 and CDR2 from the germline V gene are MNHEY and SVGAGI. The CDR3 loop is CASSYRGDGFYEQYF. For the CDR3, the DNA is TGTGCCAGCAGTTACCGCGGCGATGGGTTCTACGAGCAGTACTTC.

The chain recombines TRBV19 with TRBJ1-5, with TRBD1 identical over 7 bases. V trimming: 4 bases; J trimming: 0 bases; junction bases outside the gene matches: 6. CDR1 and CDR2 from the germline V gene are LNHDA and SQIVND (reference sequence). This CDR3 has 16 amino acids. The CDR3 sequence: CASSTPGQNSNQPQHF. CDR3 nucleotides: TGTGCCAGTAGTACCCCGGGACAGAATAGCAATCAGCCCCAGCATTTT.

The chain couples TRBV9 to TRBJ2-2, with D perhaps TRBD1 (5 bases). The length of the CDR3 is 13 residues. The V end lost 0 bases, the J end lost 5 bases, and 5 bases lay between the germline ends. Germline assignment: CDR1 SGDLS and CDR2 YYNGEE. The CDR3 nucleotides read TGTGCCAGCAGCGTAGCAGGGACCGGGGAGCTGTTTTTT. Translation: CASSVAGTGELFF.

Only one count was recorded for this clone. This chain links TRBV5-1 with TRBJ1-1; 9 bases match TRBD1. Germline CDR1 and CDR2: SGHRS and YFSETQ. Losses at the gene ends were 5 bases for V and 4 bases for J; bases not matched to a gene: 6. The CDR3 has 14 amino acids. CDR3 in amino acids: CASRSGTGSTEAFF. The CDR3 region has the DNA TGCGCCAGCAGATCAGGGACAGGGAGCACTGAAGCTTTCTTT.

CDR3 in amino acids: CASSPYRVHNEQFF. The DNA for the CDR3 is TGTGCCAGCAGCCCCTACAGGGTCCACAATGAGCAGTTCTTC. The chain recombines TRBV7-2 with TRBJ2-1; tentative D call: TRBD1 (6 bases). The V gene's germline CDR1 is SGHTA and CDR2 FQGNSA. CDR3 length equals 14 residues. The V end lost 5 bases, the J end lost 5 bases, and 13 bases lay between the germline ends.